The 15 T cell receptor beta chains reported below all come from one sample, sequenced in a study of naive and memory T cell subsets. Both TRBC1 and TRBC2 were covered by a beta constant-region primer of two equimolar oligonucleotides. Four rounds of PCR amplified the ligated cDNA using nested alpha and beta constant-region primers plus SP2. TCRdb redid the calling of the UMI-ligation and nested PCR reads with MiXCR, one entry per CDR3 protein. The table records 130,000 or so distinct CDR3 sequences, 35% to 40% of them present only once. Sequencing was performed on central memory CD4+ T cells from blood. Source of these receptors: a human donor in good health.

This clonotype occurred many times. The chain is built from TRBV6-2 or TRBV6-3 and TRBJ2-1, with 13 bases that match TRBD2. The length of the CDR3 is 15 residues. Trimming at V came to 6 bases and at J to 6 bases, leaving 5 bases not matched to a gene. CDR1 is MNHEY, CDR2 SVGEGT, per germline. CDR3 in DNA: TGTGCCAGCAGCTTAACTAGCGGGAGGGCCAATGAGCAGTTCTTC. This encodes CASSLTSGRANEQFF.

This clonotype was recorded once. This sequence joins TRBV7-2 and TRBJ2-1; tentative D call: TRBD2 (5 bases). Germline V gene sequence: CDR1 SGHTA, CDR2 FQGNSA. CDR3 length: 12 residues. V was cut by 2 bases and J by 9 bases, with 8 bases left in between. The CDR3 bases are TGTGCCAGCAGCTTAACCGGGGTTGAGCAGTTCTTC. Its translation: CASSLTGVEQFF.

This clonotype was observed a handful of times. The chain joins TRBV5-1 to TRBJ2-2; no clear D gene. Per the germline V gene, CDR1 is SGHRS and CDR2 is YFSETQ. The germline V and J ends were trimmed by 0 bases and 4 bases, with 7 bases remaining between them. The CDR3 covers 14 residues. Here the CDR3 reads CASSLAGGTGELFF. The CDR3, as DNA: TGCGCCAGCAGCTTGGCCGGTGGCACCGGGGAGCTGTTTTTT.

The chain recombines TRBV28 with TRBJ1-1, with a possible D match to TRBD1 (6 bases). Between the trimmed V and J ends, which lost 5 bases and 4 bases, there was a span of 17 bases. This CDR3 comprises 15 residues. Per the germline V gene, CDR1 is MDHEN and CDR2 is SYDVKM. CDR3 region: CASSTQRGAPTEAFF. CDR3 DNA sequence: TGTGCCAGCAGTACCCAGAGGGGGGCACCCACTGAAGCTTTCTTT.

This rearrangement joins TRBV29-1 to TRBJ2-7, with D perhaps TRBD1 or TRBD2 (5 bases each). Germline CDR1 and CDR2: SQVTM and ANQGSEA. The CDR3 consists of 14 residues. The V and J ends lost 3 bases and 3 bases respectively, with 15 bases between them. The CDR3 DNA sequence: TGCAGCGTTGAGGAGCCGGGACGGCTCTACGAGCAGTACTTC. It specifies CSVEEPGRLYEQYF.

This chain uses TRBV12-3 or TRBV12-4 with TRBJ1-3; 7 bases are a match to TRBD1. CDR3 length: 15 amino acids. Trimming took 2 bases from V and 3 from J; bases not matched to a gene: 4. This chain's CDR3 is CASSLKGAFGNTIYF. CDR3 nucleotide sequence: TGTGCCAGCAGTTTAAAGGGGGCTTTTGGAAACACCATATATTTT.

This clonotype has ten or more counts. This chain connects TRBV6-2 or TRBV6-3 to TRBJ2-1, with a weak D call TRBD2 (6 bases). Germline assignment: CDR1 MNHEY and CDR2 SVGEGT. V was clipped by 5 bases and J by 9 bases, with 20 bases between them. This CDR3 comprises 15 residues. The CDR3 nucleotides are TGTGCCAGCAGTCAAAGACTAGTGAGGGGTAGTGAGCAGTTCTTC. This translates into CASSQRLVRGSEQFF.

V is TRBV5-1 and J is TRBJ1-1, with no clear D. The CDR3 consists of 15 residues. V dropped 0 bases and J dropped 0 bases, with 9 bases sitting between them. Germline loops: CDR1 SGHRS, CDR2 YFSETQ. The CDR3 nucleotides are TGCGCCAGCAGCTTGGGTGAGGGAATGAACACTGAAGCTTTCTTT. Its protein product is CASSLGEGMNTEAFF.

In this sample, this clonotype turned up many times. The V and J genes are TRBV7-6 and TRBJ2-2, with 7 bases fitting TRBD1. This CDR3 comprises 13 residues. The germline V gene encodes CDR1 SGHVS and CDR2 FNYEAQ. The V gene end was trimmed by 4 bases and the J gene end by 7 bases; junction bases not matched to a gene: 3. CDR3 nucleotide sequence: TGTGCCAGCAGCTCTCGACAGGGCGGGGAGCTGTTTTTT. Translating gives CASSSRQGGELFF.

This clonotype was observed a single time. The chain has TRBV6-2 or TRBV6-3 and TRBJ2-7, with D perhaps TRBD1 (5 bases). V was cut by 0 bases and J by 4 bases, with 19 bases left in between. Per germline, CDR1 MNHEY and CDR2 SVGEGT. The CDR3 runs 17 residues. CDR3 nucleotides: TGTGCCAGCAGTTACTCGCCTTACTCGACAGCCTCGTACGAGCAGTACTTC. Its protein product is CASSYSPYSTASYEQYF.

V gene TRBV3-1 combines with J gene TRBJ2-1; 7 bases fit TRBD2. CDR1 is LGHDT and CDR2 is YNNKEL in the germline V gene (reference sequence). V gave up 3 bases and J gave up 8 bases; unmatched junction bases: 10. The CDR3 is 15 residues long. The chain's CDR3 is CASSHSGISSYEQFF. DNA of the CDR3: TGTGCCAGCAGCCACAGCGGGATTTCGTCTTATGAGCAGTTCTTC.

This sequence joins TRBV29-1 and TRBJ1-1, with D possibly TRBD1 on 6 matching bases. The CDR3 is 14 amino acids. Between the trimmed V and J ends, which lost 0 bases and 14 bases, there was a span of 22 bases. In germline, CDR1 is SQVTM, CDR2 ANQGSEA. The CDR3 region is CSVEDAGGARRCFF. CDR3 nucleotide sequence: TGCAGCGTTGAAGATGCCGGGGGGGCGCGTCGCTGCTTCTTT.

V and J are TRBV19 and TRBJ1-1; 7 nucleotides line up with TRBD1. There are 14 residues in the CDR3. In germline, CDR1 is LNHDA, CDR2 SQIVND (reference sequence). V gave up 7 bases and J gave up 1 base; unmatched junction bases: 6. The CDR3 loop is CASNRDRQNTEAFF. CDR3 DNA sequence: TGTGCCAGTAACCGGGACAGACAGAACACTGAAGCTTTCTTT.

The CDR3 is CASSQGSQGPGNTIYF. The CDR3 nucleotides read TGTGCCAGCAGCCAAGGGTCACAGGGGCCTGGAAACACCATATATTTT. The rearrangement uses TRBV4-2 and TRBJ1-3; TRBD1 aligns across 7 bases. Trimming removed 1 base from V and 2 bases from J; junction bases left unmatched: 5. Per the germline V gene, CDR1 is LGHNA and CDR2 is YNFKEQ. The length of the CDR3 is 16 residues.

The V call is TRBV18, the J call TRBJ2-5; D unresolved. The germline CDR1 and CDR2 sequences are KGHSH and LQKENI. V lost 6 bases and J lost 3, with 8 bases in between. The CDR3 covers 12 residues. The chain's CDR3 is CASSPSKETQYF. In DNA, the CDR3 is TGTGCCAGCTCCCCGTCTAAAGAGACCCAGTACTTC.